The rows below give T cell receptor beta chains drawn from one sample of a study of T cells after yellow fever vaccination. From the 5' RACE reads, TCRdb called clonotypes with MiXCR, one entry per CDR3 protein. The sample lists about 550,000 distinct CDR3 sequences, about 19% occurring once. The specimen comprised PBMCs, sampled 15 days after the yellow fever booster vaccination. The receptors were gathered from a young man who received the YFV17D yellow fever vaccine. CDR3s include the opening cysteine and the closing phenylalanine or tryptophan.

cdr3_length,v_call,j_call,cdr3_aa
13,TRBV10-3,TRBJ2-5,CAIGPGGQETQYF
14,TRBV7-2,TRBJ2-1,CASSPGLVNNEQFF
17,TRBV5-4,TRBJ2-3,CASSGTLAGAGTDTQYF
15,TRBV5-5,TRBJ2-2,CASNHGGVLTGELFF
14,TRBV5-1,TRBJ2-7,CASSADTTSYEQYF
17,TRBV11-1,TRBJ2-1,CASSRTSGILSYNEQFF
14,TRBV10-2,TRBJ2-7,CASRQTSGRYEQYF
14,TRBV20-1,TRBJ2-4,CSAGDRGTKNIQYF
13,TRBV2,TRBJ2-1,CASSVQSYNEQFF
15,TRBV29-1,TRBJ2-1,CSVDPGDRVYNEQFF
14,TRBV19,TRBJ2-1,CASSLAGDRYEQFF
15,TRBV5-6,TRBJ2-4,CASSLGAALKNIQYF
12,TRBV20-1,TRBJ1-5,CSAPGGTGPQHF
12,TRBV15,TRBJ2-7,CATSKGLYEQYF
14,TRBV24-1,TRBJ2-2,CATSADANTGELFF
14,TRBV7-2,TRBJ1-3,CASSQMSSGNTIYF
16,TRBV7-3,TRBJ2-1,CASSLNQGYSYNEQFF
14,TRBV7-8,TRBJ1-5,CASSQGWGNQPQHF
16,TRBV4-3,TRBJ2-3,CASSPPGGLAGDRPFF
15,TRBV7-2,TRBJ2-3,CASSLARGSGHGQYF
14,TRBV10-3,TRBJ2-7,CAIRWGQGEHEQYF
15,TRBV15,TRBJ1-2,CATSRGGQGSYGYTF
15,TRBV30,TRBJ2-6,CAGTGGFPGANVLTF
12,TRBV7-2,TRBJ2-5,CASSSNEETQYF
15,TRBV5-1,TRBJ1-4,CASSLDGGRDEKLFF
15,TRBV4-3,TRBJ2-3,CASSQEIRVGDTQYF
17,TRBV18,TRBJ2-3,CASSFIEPGLAGDTQYF
15,TRBV7-9,TRBJ2-2,CASSPYGTSVGELFF
13,TRBV20-1,TRBJ2-2,CSAPGPASGELFF
14,TRBV12-3/TRBV12-4,TRBJ2-7,CASSPGGRSYEQYF
13,TRBV20-1,TRBJ1-1,CSAPPAGGTEAFF
15,TRBV29-1,TRBJ2-7,CSVGYKGLGKYEQYF
12,TRBV20-1,TRBJ1-2,CSARQGQHGYTF
16,TRBV7-9,TRBJ2-1,CASSGVAGGSYNEQFF
19,TRBV12-3/TRBV12-4,TRBJ2-3,CASSFGTEREKGVMDTQYF
13,TRBV20-1,TRBJ2-2,CSARSSLTGELFF
14,TRBV4-3,TRBJ2-7,CASSQASQGYEQYF
12,TRBV7-2,TRBJ2-5,CASSPQGEAQYF
13,TRBV6-1,TRBJ2-7,CATTSGRAYEQYF
15,TRBV9,TRBJ2-1,CASSVWGESLNEQFF
13,TRBV20-1,TRBJ2-5,CSASLAGAETQYF
15,TRBV14,TRBJ2-1,CASSQGRPSYNEQFF
15,TRBV10-2,TRBJ2-1,CASSVRSHGDNEQFF
13,TRBV20-1,TRBJ2-7,CSARAGATYEQYF
15,TRBV3-1,TRBJ1-4,CASTPGGGPNEKLFF
12,TRBV3-1,TRBJ1-1,CASRKWNTEAFF
11,TRBV20-1,TRBJ1-1,CSVWGGTEAFF
14,TRBV12-3/TRBV12-4,TRBJ1-6,CASSLETANSPLHF
14,TRBV18,TRBJ1-2,CASSPRRSLYGYIF